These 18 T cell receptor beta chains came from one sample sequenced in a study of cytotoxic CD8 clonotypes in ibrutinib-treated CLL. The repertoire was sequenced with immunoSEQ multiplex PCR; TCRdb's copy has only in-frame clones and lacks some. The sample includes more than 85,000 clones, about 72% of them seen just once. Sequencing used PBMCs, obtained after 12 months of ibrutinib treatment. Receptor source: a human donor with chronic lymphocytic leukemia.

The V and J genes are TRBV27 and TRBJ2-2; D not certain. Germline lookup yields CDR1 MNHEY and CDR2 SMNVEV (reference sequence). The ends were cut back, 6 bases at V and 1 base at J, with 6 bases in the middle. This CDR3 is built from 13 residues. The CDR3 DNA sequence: TGTGCCAGCAGAGAAGAGAACACCGGGGAGCTGTTTTTT. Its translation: CASREENTGELFF.

CDR3: CASSGWDGDQPQHF. The CDR3 DNA is TGTGCCAGCAGTGGCTGGGACGGAGATCAGCCCCAGCATTTT. The rearrangement joins TRBV6-5 to TRBJ1-5; D is perhaps TRBD1 (5 bases). V was shortened by 5 bases and J by 5 bases, with 13 bases between the two germline ends. The CDR3 contains 14 residues. Germline loops: CDR1 MNHEY, CDR2 SVGAGI.

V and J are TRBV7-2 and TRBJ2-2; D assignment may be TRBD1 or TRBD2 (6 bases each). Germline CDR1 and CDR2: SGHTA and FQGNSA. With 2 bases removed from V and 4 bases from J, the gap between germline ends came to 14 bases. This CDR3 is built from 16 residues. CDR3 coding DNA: TGTGCCAGCAGCTTATCACCCGGGGGCTTCACCGGGGAGCTGTTTTTT. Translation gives CASSLSPGGFTGELFF.

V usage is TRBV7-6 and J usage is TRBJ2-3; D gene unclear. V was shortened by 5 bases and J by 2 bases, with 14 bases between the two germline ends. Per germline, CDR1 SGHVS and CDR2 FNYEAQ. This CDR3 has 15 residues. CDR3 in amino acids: CASSPRLRNTDTQYF. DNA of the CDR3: TGTGCCAGCAGCCCACGACTGCGAAACACAGATACGCAGTATTTT.

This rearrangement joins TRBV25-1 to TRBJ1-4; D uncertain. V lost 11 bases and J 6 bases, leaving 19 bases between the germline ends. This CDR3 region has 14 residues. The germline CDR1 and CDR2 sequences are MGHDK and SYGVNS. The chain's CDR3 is CAAGSDLWDEKLFF. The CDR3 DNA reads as TGTGCCGCAGGATCAGACCTCTGGGATGAAAAACTGTTTTTT.

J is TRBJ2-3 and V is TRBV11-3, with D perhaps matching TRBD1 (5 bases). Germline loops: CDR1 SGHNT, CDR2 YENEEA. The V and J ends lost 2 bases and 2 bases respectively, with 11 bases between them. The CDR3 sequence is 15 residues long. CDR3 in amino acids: CASSLRGDDTDTQYF. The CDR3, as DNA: TGTGCCAGCAGCTTAAGGGGTGACGACACAGATACGCAGTATTTT.

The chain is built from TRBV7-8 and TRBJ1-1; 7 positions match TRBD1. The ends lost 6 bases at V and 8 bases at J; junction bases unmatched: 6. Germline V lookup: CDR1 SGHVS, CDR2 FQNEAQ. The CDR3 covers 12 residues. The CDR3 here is CASSPSGGEAFF. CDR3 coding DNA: TGTGCCAGCAGTCCTTCAGGGGGAGAAGCTTTCTTT.

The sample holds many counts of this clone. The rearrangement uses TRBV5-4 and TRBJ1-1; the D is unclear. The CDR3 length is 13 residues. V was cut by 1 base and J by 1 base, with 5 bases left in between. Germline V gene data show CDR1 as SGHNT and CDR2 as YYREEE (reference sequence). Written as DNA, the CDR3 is TGTGCCAGCAGCTTGTGGGGGAACACTGAAGCTTTCTTT. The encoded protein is CASSLWGNTEAFF.

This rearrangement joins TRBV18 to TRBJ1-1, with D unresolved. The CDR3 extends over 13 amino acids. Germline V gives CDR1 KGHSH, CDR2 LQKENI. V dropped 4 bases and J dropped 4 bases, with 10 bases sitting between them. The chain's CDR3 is CASSLEGRTEAFF. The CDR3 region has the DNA TGTGCCAGCTCACTGGAGGGTCGCACTGAAGCTTTCTTT.

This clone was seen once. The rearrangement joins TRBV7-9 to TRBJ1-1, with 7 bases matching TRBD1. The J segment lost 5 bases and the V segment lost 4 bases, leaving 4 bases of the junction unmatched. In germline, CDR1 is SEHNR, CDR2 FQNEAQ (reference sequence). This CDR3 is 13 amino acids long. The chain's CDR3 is CASSSNRGTEAFF. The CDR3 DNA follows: TGTGCCAGCAGCTCCAACAGGGGAACTGAAGCTTTCTTT.

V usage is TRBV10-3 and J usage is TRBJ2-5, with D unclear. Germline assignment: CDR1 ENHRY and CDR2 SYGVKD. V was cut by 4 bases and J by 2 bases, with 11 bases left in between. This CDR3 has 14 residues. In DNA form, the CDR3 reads TGTGCCATCAGTGCCCGACATCAGCAAGAGACCCAGTACTTC. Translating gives CAISARHQQETQYF.

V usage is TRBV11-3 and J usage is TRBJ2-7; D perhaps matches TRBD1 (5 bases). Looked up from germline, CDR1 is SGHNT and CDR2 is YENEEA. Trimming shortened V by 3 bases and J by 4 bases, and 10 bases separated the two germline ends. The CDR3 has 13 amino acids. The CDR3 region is CASSFRARYEQYF. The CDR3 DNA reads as TGTGCCAGCAGCTTCAGGGCAAGATACGAGCAGTACTTC.

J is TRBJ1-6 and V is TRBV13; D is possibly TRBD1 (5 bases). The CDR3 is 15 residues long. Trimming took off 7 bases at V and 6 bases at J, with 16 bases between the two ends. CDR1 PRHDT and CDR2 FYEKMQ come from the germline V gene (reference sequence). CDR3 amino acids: CASTPRGVRNSPLHF. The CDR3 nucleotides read TGTGCCAGCACCCCGCGGGGCGTGCGTAATTCACCCCTCCACTTT.

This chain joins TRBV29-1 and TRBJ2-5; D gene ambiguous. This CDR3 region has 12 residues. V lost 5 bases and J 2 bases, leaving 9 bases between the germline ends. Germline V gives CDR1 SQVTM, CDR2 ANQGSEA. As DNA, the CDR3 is TGCAGCGTTCTCCAGTATCAAGAGACCCAGTACTTC. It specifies CSVLQYQETQYF.

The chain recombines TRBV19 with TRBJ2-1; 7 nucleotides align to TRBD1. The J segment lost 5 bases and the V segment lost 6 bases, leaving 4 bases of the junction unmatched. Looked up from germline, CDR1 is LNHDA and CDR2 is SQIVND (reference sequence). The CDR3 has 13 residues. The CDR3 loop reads CASSQTGNNEQFF. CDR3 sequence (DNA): TGTGCCAGTAGCCAGACAGGGAACAATGAGCAGTTCTTC.

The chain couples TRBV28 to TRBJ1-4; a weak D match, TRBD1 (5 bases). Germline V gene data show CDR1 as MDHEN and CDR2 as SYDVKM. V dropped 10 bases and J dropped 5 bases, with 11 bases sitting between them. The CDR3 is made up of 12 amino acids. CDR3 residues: CATGRLNEKLFF. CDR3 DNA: TGTGCCACGGGACGGCTAAATGAAAAACTGTTTTTT.

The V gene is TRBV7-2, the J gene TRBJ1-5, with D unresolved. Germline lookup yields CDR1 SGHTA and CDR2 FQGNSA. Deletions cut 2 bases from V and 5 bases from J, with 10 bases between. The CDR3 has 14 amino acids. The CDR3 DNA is TGTGCCAGCAGCTTAAGTGGAGGTGATCAGCCCCAGCATTTT. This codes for CASSLSGGDQPQHF.

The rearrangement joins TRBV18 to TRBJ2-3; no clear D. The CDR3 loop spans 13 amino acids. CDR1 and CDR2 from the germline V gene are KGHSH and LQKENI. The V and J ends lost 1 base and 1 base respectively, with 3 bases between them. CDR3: CASSPRGTDTQYF. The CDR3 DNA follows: TGTGCCAGCTCACCACGGGGCACAGATACGCAGTATTTT.